The rows below give T cell receptor beta chains drawn from one sample of a study of CD8+CD57+ T cells in acquired aplastic anemia. MiXCR was run by TCRdb on the reads, yielding one entry per CDR3 protein. The table shows about 190,000 distinct CDR3 sequences, with less than 70% occurring only once. Sequenced sample: sorted CD4+, CD8+, or CD8+CD57+ T cells (not recorded which) from PBMCs. The origin of the receptors is a human donor in good health, serving as a control. The CDR3 runs from the conserved cysteine through the conserved F or W. A D gene is named only where the DNA matches it firmly. Clone size, where shown, is once, few, many, or a class for clones that have expanded.

abundance | d_gene | v_gene | CDR3aa
many | TRBD1 | TRBV5-5 | CASSSRTGGQETQYF
. | . | TRBV19 | CASSMTARVRVNTEAFF
many | TRBD1 | TRBV4-2 | CASSQGRTGPEKLFF
many | . | TRBV20-1 | CSARDNGMSNQPQHF
many | . | TRBV19 | CASSIDLNSRWYF
many | . | TRBV4-3 | CASSQDFSYNEQFF
. | . | TRBV7-9 | CASSLEGGRGTGELFF
. | . | TRBV12-3/TRBV12-4 | CASSSRQPNTIYF
. | TRBD1 | TRBV7-6 | CASSLEAQGVYGYTF
many | . | TRBV28 | CASSVTVRYSNEQYF
. | . | TRBV10-3 | CASRGDTSNGNQPQHF
many | TRBD1 | TRBV12-3/TRBV12-4 | CASSLRPGTGSNSYEQYF
. | . | TRBV7-2 | CASSHNLDTVRVGQFF
many | TRBD2 | TRBV20-1 | CSGRDYLTDTQYF
few | . | TRBV19 | CASSSRGPGANVLTF
. | . | TRBV25-1 | CASRKTGLMNTEAFF
many | . | TRBV5-6 | CASSWRDGTYEQYF
many | TRBD1 | TRBV10-3 | CAIEGGQGANNEQFF
. | . | TRBV5-4 | CAMGGPEGKLFF
. | TRBD1 | TRBV18 | CASSPGTGQNLQETQYF
. | . | TRBV10-2 | CASSEWPRGTMDTDTQYF
many | . | TRBV7-6 | CASSPWSGNYNSPLHF
. | TRBD1 | TRBV29-1 | CSVSGTGNEKLFF
many | TRBD1 | TRBV12-3/TRBV12-4 | CASSLGAGTGLVGKKLFF
. | . | TRBV7-8 | CASSLERQGMFEEQYF
many | TRBD1 | TRBV20-1 | CSARDQGAGEKLFF
. | TRBD2 | TRBV10-3 | CAISPGLGSSEQYF
. | . | TRBV20-1 | CSARSSTVVYEQYF
. | . | TRBV2 | CASRAARPPLHF
many | . | TRBV20-1 | CSASGPTGGSYEQYF
many | . | TRBV25-1 | CASSESALNTEAFF
. | . | TRBV18 | CASSPPALNTEAFF
few | TRBD1 | TRBV2 | CASEVEGGCENTEAFF
many | . | TRBV12-3/TRBV12-4 | CASSSSTPLLYGYTF
. | TRBD2 | TRBV7-2 | CASSFSGRSAEQYF
. | . | TRBV28 | CASSFRIATQYF
many | TRBD1 | TRBV27 | CASKDRANTGELFF
. | . | TRBV28 | CASSRGIQGAGNTIYF
many | . | TRBV30 | CAWSLREKGEQYF
many | TRBD1 | TRBV12-3/TRBV12-4 | CASRPDRGGSGANVLTF
. | TRBD2 | TRBV20-1 | CSARDRSGGPPEQFF
. | TRBD2 | TRBV24-1 | CATSDPTSGSYEQYF
once | . | TRBV20-1 | CSVLGDTGEQYF
many | . | TRBV24-1 | CATSDPGKGTEAFF
many | . | TRBV7-2 | CASSKQGGQPQHF
. | . | TRBV20-1 | CSARESGTVWGETQYF
many | . | TRBV5-5 | CASSLVGTANTGELFF
many | . | TRBV12-3/TRBV12-4 | CASSLKKGGYTF
. | TRBD1 | TRBV20-1 | CSAAHDRVYTEAFF
many | . | TRBV6-5 | CASSYSGQSSTEAFF
. | TRBD1 | TRBV7-9 | CASSLAGQGGVQYF
many | TRBD1 | TRBV12-3/TRBV12-4 | CASSPRQGQNQPQHF
many | . | TRBV5-8 | CASSAYLYNEQFF
many | . | TRBV20-1 | CSARSPRETQYF